A selection of T cell receptor beta chains follows, all from one sample in a study of T-cell reconstitution after alpha-beta-depleted transplantation in children. TCRdb reprocessed the PCR reads with MiXCR, giving one entry per CDR3 protein. Of some 200,000 distinct CDR3 sequences listed, roughly 6.3% are singletons. Sequences were derived from PBMCs, sampled before TCRalphabeta/CD19-depleted stem cell transplant. Receptor source: a girl under two years old with combined immunodeficiency, due to receive a stem cell transplant. The CDR3 runs from the conserved cysteine through the conserved F or W. D genes are given only for firm matches. Some rows have no size entry. The others give once, few or many, or a class for an expanded clone.

J gene: TRBJ2-5
clone size: many
V gene: TRBV4-1
D gene: TRBD2
CDR3 DNA: TGCGCCAGCAGCCAAGTGGCGGGACTAGCGGTATACCAAGAGACCCAGTACTTC
CDR3 protein: CASSQVAGLAVYQETQYF

J gene: TRBJ2-5
clone size: few
V gene: TRBV7-2
D gene: TRBD1
CDR3 DNA: TGTGCCAGCAGCCCGAGGGGCCTCATGGGACAGGGAGAGACCCAGTACTTC
CDR3 protein: CASSPRGLMGQGETQYF

J gene: TRBJ2-1
clone size: many
V gene: TRBV4-3
D gene: -
CDR3 DNA: TGCGCCAGCAGCCCCCTAACCGGAGATTTTGAGCAGTTCTTC
CDR3 protein: CASSPLTGDFEQFF

J gene: TRBJ2-3
clone size: many
V gene: TRBV7-2
D gene: -
CDR3 DNA: TGTGCCAGCAGCTTAATAGGAGGGATTCTAGACACAGATACGCAGTATTTT
CDR3 protein: CASSLIGGILDTDTQYF

J gene: TRBJ2-1
clone size: many
V gene: TRBV29-1
D gene: -
CDR3 DNA: TGCAGCGCTTTCTTGGCCCTCGCCAATGAGCAGTTCTTC
CDR3 protein: CSAFLALANEQFF

J gene: TRBJ2-2
clone size: many
V gene: TRBV6-4
D gene: -
CDR3 DNA: TGTGCCAGCAGTGTAAGGGCAGCGAACACCGGGGAGCTGTTTTTT
CDR3 protein: CASSVRAANTGELFF

J gene: TRBJ2-7
clone size: -
V gene: TRBV7-2
D gene: TRBD2
CDR3 DNA: TGTGCCAGCAGCTTAGACCTAGCGGCTTTAGGGACCGAGCAGTACTTC
CDR3 protein: CASSLDLAALGTEQYF

J gene: TRBJ2-5
clone size: many
V gene: TRBV12-3/TRBV12-4
D gene: TRBD2
CDR3 DNA: TGTGCCAGCAGTATGACTAGCGGGGACGAGGTGGAGACCCAGTACTTC
CDR3 protein: CASSMTSGDEVETQYF

J gene: TRBJ2-2
clone size: many
V gene: TRBV5-5
D gene: -
CDR3 DNA: TGTGCCAGCAGCTTGGAGGGGACATCCTTGACGGGGGAGCTGTTTTTT
CDR3 protein: CASSLEGTSLTGELFF

J gene: TRBJ2-7
clone size: few
V gene: TRBV29-1
D gene: -
CDR3 DNA: TGCAGCGTTGTAAGTTCACAGGGTGGCTACGAGCAGTACTTC
CDR3 protein: CSVVSSQGGYEQYF

J gene: TRBJ2-3
clone size: many
V gene: TRBV14
D gene: -
CDR3 DNA: TGTGCCAGCAGCCGCATAGGGCGAACAGATACGCAGTATTTT
CDR3 protein: CASSRIGRTDTQYF

J gene: TRBJ2-2
clone size: many
V gene: TRBV11-2
D gene: TRBD1
CDR3 DNA: TGTGCCAGCAGCTTACCCCTTAGACAGGGACCGAACACCGGGGAGCTGTTTTTT
CDR3 protein: CASSLPLRQGPNTGELFF

J gene: TRBJ2-3
clone size: many
V gene: TRBV3-1
D gene: -
CDR3 DNA: TGTGCCAGCGGACCCGAGCTGGGGGGATCAGATACGCAGTATTTT
CDR3 protein: CASGPELGGSDTQYF

J gene: TRBJ1-5
clone size: many
V gene: TRBV19
D gene: -
CDR3 DNA: TGTGCCAGTACCATATCCAATCAGCCCCAGCATTTT
CDR3 protein: CASTISNQPQHF

J gene: TRBJ2-7
clone size: many
V gene: TRBV29-1
D gene: -
CDR3 DNA: TGCAGCGCTGGAGTGGGAAGAGCAACCTACGAGCAGTACTTC
CDR3 protein: CSAGVGRATYEQYF

J gene: TRBJ2-1
clone size: many
V gene: TRBV20-1
D gene: TRBD2
CDR3 DNA: TGCAGTGCTAGAGATTCGGTTTGGACTAGCTCCTACAATGAGCAGTTCTTC
CDR3 protein: CSARDSVWTSSYNEQFF

J gene: TRBJ1-5
clone size: many
V gene: TRBV27
D gene: -
CDR3 DNA: TGTGCCAGCAGTGTGACAGGTGAGAGGCAGCCCCAGCATTTT
CDR3 protein: CASSVTGERQPQHF

J gene: TRBJ2-7
clone size: many
V gene: TRBV7-9
D gene: -
CDR3 DNA: TGTGCCAGCAGCGCGCGGGACACAGCTAGGGAGTACTTC
CDR3 protein: CASSARDTAREYF

J gene: TRBJ2-7
clone size: many
V gene: TRBV28
D gene: TRBD2
CDR3 DNA: TGTGCCAGCAGGTTAGCGGGAGACAATCACGAGCAGTACTTC
CDR3 protein: CASRLAGDNHEQYF

J gene: TRBJ1-2
clone size: many
V gene: TRBV7-2
D gene: -
CDR3 DNA: TGTGCCAGCAGCCACTCTACTGGGATCTATGGCTACACCTTC
CDR3 protein: CASSHSTGIYGYTF

J gene: TRBJ2-3
clone size: many
V gene: TRBV4-2
D gene: -
CDR3 DNA: TGTGCCAGCAGCCAAGAGAGAGGCCCAATGGGGGATACGCAGTATTTT
CDR3 protein: CASSQERGPMGDTQYF

J gene: TRBJ1-5
clone size: many
V gene: TRBV28
D gene: -
CDR3 DNA: TGTGCCAGCAGTCCCTCATTCGACAGAATTAGCAATCAGCCCCAGCATTTT
CDR3 protein: CASSPSFDRISNQPQHF

J gene: TRBJ2-3
clone size: many
V gene: TRBV29-1
D gene: -
CDR3 DNA: TGCAGCGTTGAATCCCCCGGGGGCGGCACAGATACGCAGTATTTT
CDR3 protein: CSVESPGGGTDTQYF